Given below is one T cell receptor (beta chain) in context. As originally analysed: Amplification from reference gene primers served as the basis for estimated nucleated cell counts. Sequencing used immunoSEQ multiplex PCR; TCRdb keeps in-frame clones, though not all of them. D and trimming were read from the DNA, whereas the V and J calls and clone size are those reported in that table. The sample records about 200,000 clones, 84% being singletons. The sample comes from a study of blood T cell repertoires in COVID-19. This CDR3 region has 15 residues. The V gene end was trimmed by 1 base and the J gene end by 6 bases; junction bases not matched to a gene: 6. CDR1 and CDR2 from the germline V gene are SGHRS and YFSETQ.

The sample consisted of PBMCs or T cells enriched from blood (not recorded which). The V and J genes are TRBV5-1 and TRBJ2-2, with 7 bases identical to TRBD1. The TCR originated in a woman aged 25 to 45 who had been exposed to COVID-19. Here the CDR3 reads CASSLSYRGPGELFF. The CDR3 DNA reads as TGCGCCAGCAGCTTGTCGTACAGGGGTCCCGGGGAGCTGTTTTTT.